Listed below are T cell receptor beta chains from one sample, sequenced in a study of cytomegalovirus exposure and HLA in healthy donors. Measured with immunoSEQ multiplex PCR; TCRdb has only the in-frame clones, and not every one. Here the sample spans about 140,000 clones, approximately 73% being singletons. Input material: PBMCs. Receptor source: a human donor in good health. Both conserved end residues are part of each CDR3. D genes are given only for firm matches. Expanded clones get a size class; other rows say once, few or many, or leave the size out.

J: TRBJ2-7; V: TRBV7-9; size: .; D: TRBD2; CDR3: CASSQRTSGSYEQYF; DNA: TGTGCCAGCAGCCAGCGGACTAGCGGGAGTTACGAGCAGTACTTC
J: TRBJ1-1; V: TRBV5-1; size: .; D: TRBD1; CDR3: CASSLAGRGNEAFF; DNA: TGCGCCAGCAGCTTGGCGGGCAGGGGGAATGAAGCTTTCTTT
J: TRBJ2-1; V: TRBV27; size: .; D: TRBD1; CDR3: CASSLYRDRGQQDNEQFF; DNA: TGTGCCAGCAGTTTGTACCGGGACAGGGGTCAGCAGGACAATGAGCAGTTCTTC
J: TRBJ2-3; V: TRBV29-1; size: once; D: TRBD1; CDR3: CSAGGFTDTQYF; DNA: TGCAGCGCAGGGGGCTTCACAGATACGCAGTATTTT
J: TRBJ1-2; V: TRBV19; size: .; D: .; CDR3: CASRGGSGGYTF; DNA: TGTGCCAGTAGAGGAGGGTCAGGTGGCTACACCTTC
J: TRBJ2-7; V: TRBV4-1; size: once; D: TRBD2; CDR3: CASSQEHGEGWGEQYF; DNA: TGCGCCAGCAGCCAAGAACATGGGGAGGGGTGGGGCGAGCAGTACTTC
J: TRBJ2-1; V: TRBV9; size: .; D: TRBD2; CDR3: CASSTSGGSYNEQFF; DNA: TGTGCCAGCAGCACGAGCGGGGGTTCCTACAATGAGCAGTTCTTC
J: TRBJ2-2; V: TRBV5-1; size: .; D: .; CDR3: CASSYRGLNTGELFF; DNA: TGCGCCAGCAGCTACCGGGGGTTGAACACCGGGGAGCTGTTTTTT
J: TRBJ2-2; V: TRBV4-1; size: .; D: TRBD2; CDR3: CASSQGLAGGGELFF; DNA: TGCGCCAGCAGCCAGGGACTAGCGGGAGGCGGGGAGCTGTTTTTT
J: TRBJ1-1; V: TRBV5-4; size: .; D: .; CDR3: CASSFFSGTGNTEAFF; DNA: TGTGCCAGCAGCTTCTTTTCCGGGACTGGGAACACTGAAGCTTTCTTT
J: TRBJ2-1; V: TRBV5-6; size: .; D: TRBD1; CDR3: CASSLTPQGYPGNEQFF; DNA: TGTGCCAGCAGCTTGACCCCACAGGGGTATCCGGGAAATGAGCAGTTCTTC
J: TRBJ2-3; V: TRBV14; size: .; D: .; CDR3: CASSQGTGLRGTDTQYF; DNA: TGTGCCAGCAGCCAAGGCACAGGTCTAAGGGGCACAGATACGCAGTATTTT
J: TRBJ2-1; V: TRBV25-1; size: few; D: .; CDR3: CASSAYRDNEQFF; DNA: TGTGCCAGCAGTGCCTACAGGGACAATGAGCAGTTCTTC
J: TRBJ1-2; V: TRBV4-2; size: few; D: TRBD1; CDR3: CASSRRGQSYGYTF; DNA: TGTGCCAGCAGCCGTAGGGGGCAAAGCTATGGCTACACCTTC
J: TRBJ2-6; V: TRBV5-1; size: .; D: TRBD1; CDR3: CASTGQGVSSGANVLTF; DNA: TGCGCCAGCACCGGACAGGGGGTCTCCTCTGGGGCCAACGTCCTGACTTTC
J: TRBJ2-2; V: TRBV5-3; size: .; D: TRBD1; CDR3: CARSLEGQGVGTGELFF; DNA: TGTGCCAGAAGCTTGGAGGGACAGGGGGTGGGCACCGGGGAGCTGTTTTTT
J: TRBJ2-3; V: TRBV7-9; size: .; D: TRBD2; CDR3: CASSDRSGVSTDTQYF; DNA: TGTGCCAGCAGCGACCGTAGCGGGGTGAGCACAGATACGCAGTATTTT
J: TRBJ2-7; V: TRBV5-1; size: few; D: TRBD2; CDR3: CASSLAASGRNEQYF; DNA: TGCGCCAGCAGCTTGGCGGCTAGCGGGAGGAACGAGCAGTACTTC
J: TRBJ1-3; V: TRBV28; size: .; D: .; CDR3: CASSTFSGNTIYF; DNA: TGTGCCAGCAGCACTTTCTCTGGAAACACCATATATTTT
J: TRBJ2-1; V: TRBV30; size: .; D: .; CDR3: CAWEVRGGYNEQFF; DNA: TGTGCCTGGGAAGTTAGGGGTGGTTACAATGAGCAGTTCTTC
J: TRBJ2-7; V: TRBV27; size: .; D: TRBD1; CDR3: CASSYGTGGAYEQYF; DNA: TGTGCCAGCAGCTATGGGACAGGGGGGGCCTACGAGCAGTACTTC
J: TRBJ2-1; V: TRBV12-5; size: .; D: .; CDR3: CASAARGEQFF; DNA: TGTGCTAGTGCCGCCAGGGGTGAGCAGTTCTTC
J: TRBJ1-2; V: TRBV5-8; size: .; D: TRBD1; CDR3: CASSTLDRSYGYTF; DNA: TGTGCCAGCAGCACCCTGGACAGGAGCTATGGCTACACCTTC
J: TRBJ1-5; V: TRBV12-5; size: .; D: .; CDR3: CASGLVLPGAYQPQHF; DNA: TGTGCTAGTGGTTTGGTACTCCCAGGGGCTTATCAGCCCCAGCATTTT
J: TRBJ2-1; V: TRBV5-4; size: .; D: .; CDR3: CASSPERAGEQFF; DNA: TGTGCCAGCAGCCCGGAGCGGGCGGGTGAGCAGTTCTTC
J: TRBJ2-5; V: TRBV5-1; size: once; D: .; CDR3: CASSLGPFQETQYF; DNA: TGCGCCAGCAGCTTGGGTCCCTTCCAAGAGACCCAGTACTTC
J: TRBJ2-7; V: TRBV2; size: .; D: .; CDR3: CASSAPYAGPGEQYF; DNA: TGTGCCAGCAGTGCCCCCTATGCGGGACCGGGCGAGCAGTACTTC
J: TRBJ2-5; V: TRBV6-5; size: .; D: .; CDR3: CASSFSGSRSETQYF; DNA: TGTGCCAGCAGTTTCTCCGGGAGCCGTTCGGAGACCCAGTACTTC
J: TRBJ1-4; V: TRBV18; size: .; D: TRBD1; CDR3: CASSSDRVGNEKLFF; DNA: TGTGCCAGCTCATCGGACAGGGTTGGTAATGAAAAACTGTTTTTT
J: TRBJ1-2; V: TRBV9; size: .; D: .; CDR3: CASSGGVQGRHGYTF; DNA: TGTGCCAGCAGCGGAGGGGTACAGGGCAGGCATGGCTACACCTTC
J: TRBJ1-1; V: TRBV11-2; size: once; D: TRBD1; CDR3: CASSSQGGNTEAFF; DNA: TGTGCCAGCAGCTCACAGGGGGGGAACACTGAAGCTTTCTTT
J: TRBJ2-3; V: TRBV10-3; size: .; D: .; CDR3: CATGLPSTDTQYF; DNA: TGTGCCACCGGACTACCTAGCACAGATACGCAGTATTTT
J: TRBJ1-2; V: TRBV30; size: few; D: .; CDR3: CAWTPGIGYTF; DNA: TGTGCCTGGACCCCAGGGATCGGCTACACCTTC
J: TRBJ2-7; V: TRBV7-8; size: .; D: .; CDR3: CASSLVTTLSYEQYF; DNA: TGTGCCAGCAGCTTGGTTACTACATTGTCCTACGAGCAGTACTTC
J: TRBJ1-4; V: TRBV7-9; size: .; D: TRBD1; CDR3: CASSTTGGWSTNEKLFF; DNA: TGTGCCAGCAGCACAACAGGGGGCTGGTCGACTAATGAAAAACTGTTTTTT
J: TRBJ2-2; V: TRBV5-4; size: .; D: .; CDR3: CASSLSAGNTGELFF; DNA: TGTGCCAGCAGCTTGTCCGCAGGGAATACCGGGGAGCTGTTTTTT
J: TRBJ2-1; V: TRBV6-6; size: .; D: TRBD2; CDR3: CASSYSKAGGPSEQFF; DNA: TGTGCCAGCAGTTACTCGAAAGCGGGAGGGCCGAGTGAGCAGTTCTTC
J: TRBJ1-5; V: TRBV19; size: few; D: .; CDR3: CASSIEAQGEPQHF; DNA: TGTGCCAGTAGTATAGAGGCCCAAGGGGAGCCCCAGCATTTT
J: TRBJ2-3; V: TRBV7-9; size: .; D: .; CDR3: CASSSRLTDTQYF; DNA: TGTGCCAGCAGCTCCCGTCTCACAGATACGCAGTATTTT
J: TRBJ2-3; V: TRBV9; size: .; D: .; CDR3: CASSVGEATADTQYF; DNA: TGTGCCAGCAGCGTAGGAGAGGCTACCGCAGATACGCAGTATTTT
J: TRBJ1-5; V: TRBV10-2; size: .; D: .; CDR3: CASSESKLPQHF; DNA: TGCGCCAGCAGTGAGTCTAAGCTGCCCCAGCATTTT
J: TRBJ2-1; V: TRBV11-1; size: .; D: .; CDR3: CASSPRTLHRDEQFF; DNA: TGTGCCAGCAGCCCCCGGACTCTTCACCGCGATGAGCAGTTCTTC
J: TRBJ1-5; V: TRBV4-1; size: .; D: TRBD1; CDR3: CASSQTTGGNQPQHF; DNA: TGCGCCAGCAGCCAAACGACAGGGGGTAATCAGCCCCAGCATTTT
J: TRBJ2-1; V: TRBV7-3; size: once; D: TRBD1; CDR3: CASSPDRVYLNEQFF; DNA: TGTGCCAGCAGCCCCGACAGGGTCTACCTGAATGAGCAGTTCTTC
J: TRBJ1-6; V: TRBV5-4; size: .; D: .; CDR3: CASNPRGSPLHF; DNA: TGTGCCAGCAACCCTAGGGGCTCACCCCTCCACTTT
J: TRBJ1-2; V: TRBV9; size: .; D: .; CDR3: CASSVGTVYGYTF; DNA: TGTGCCAGCAGCGTAGGTACAGTCTATGGCTACACCTTC
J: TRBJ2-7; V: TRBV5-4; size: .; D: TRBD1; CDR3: CASSLTGAGTYEQYF; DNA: TGTGCCAGCAGCTTGACAGGGGCAGGGACCTACGAGCAGTACTTC
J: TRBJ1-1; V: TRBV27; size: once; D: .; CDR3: CASRATGVNTEAFF; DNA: TGTGCCAGCAGGGCCACAGGAGTGAACACTGAAGCTTTCTTT